A single sample is the source of the 8 T cell receptor beta chains below, sequenced in a study of OX40 agonist ivuxolimab in advanced cancers. Clones were sequenced by immunoSEQ multiplex PCR, and TCRdb holds only the in-frame ones, with some missing. The repertoire has about 15,000 clones, approximately 78% of them found once; the top ten carry 25% to 35%. The input for sequencing was CD4+ or CD8+ T cells sorted from blood, taken in a trial of the OX40 agonist ivuxolimab. The receptors were sampled from an adult with an advanced solid tumor such as melanoma, head and neck, liver or kidney cancer.

This clone was detected a few times. The chain recombines TRBV14 with TRBJ1-2; D is perhaps TRBD1 (5 bases). Trimming took 1 base from V and 4 from J, leaving 7 bases between them. Germline values: CDR1 SGHDN, CDR2 FVKESK. The CDR3 length is 13 residues. The CDR3 nucleotides read TGTGCCAGCAGCCAAGGACAGAGCTATGGCTACACCTTC. It yields the protein CASSQGQSYGYTF. Drawing the rest from reference TRBV14 and TRBJ1-2, the complete variable domain is EAGVTQFPSHSVIEKGQTVTLRCDPISGHDNLYWYRRVMGKEIKFLLHFVKESKQDESGMPNNRFLAERTGGTYSTLKVQPAELEDSGVYFCASSQGQSYGYTFGSGTRLTVV.

V is TRBV4-1 and J is TRBJ1-4, with D perhaps TRBD1 (5 bases). This CDR3 region has 15 residues. Germline CDR1 is MGHRA and CDR2 is YSYEKL. Trimming took off 1 base at V and 2 bases at J, with 8 bases between the two ends. CDR3 DNA sequence: TGCGCCAGCAGCCAAGGGACAATTACTAATGAAAAACTGTTTTTT. Encoded protein: CASSQGTITNEKLFF.

The genes are TRBV7-9 and TRBJ1-5, with D possibly matching TRBD1 (5 bases). V lost 2 bases, J lost 7 bases, and 9 bases lay in between. Germline CDR1 is SEHNR and CDR2 is FQNEAQ (reference sequence). The CDR3 is made up of 13 amino acids. The CDR3 bases are TGTGCCAGCAGCTTACTGGGGGGACAGCCCCAGCATTTT. Protein: CASSLLGGQPQHF. Complete variable domain (other parts from reference TRBV7-9 and TRBJ1-5): DTGVSQNPRHKITKRGQNVTFRCDPISEHNRLYWYRQTLGQGPEFLTYFQNEAQLEKSRLLSDRFSAERPKGSFSTLEIQRTEQGDSAMYLCASSLLGGQPQHFGDGTRLSIL.

The chain joins TRBV7-8 to TRBJ2-7, with a possible D match to TRBD2 (5 bases). Trimming pared 5 bases from V and 7 bases from J, leaving 9 bases between. CDR3 size: 11 residues. Germline values: CDR1 SGHVS, CDR2 FQNEAQ. The DNA of the CDR3 is TGTGCCAGCAGCGACCGCGGGGAGCAGTACTTC. Translation gives CASSDRGEQYF.

This rearrangement joins TRBV2 to TRBJ2-6; the match to TRBD1 covers 12 bases. The CDR3 has 18 amino acids. The V gene's germline CDR1 is SNHLY and CDR2 FYNNEI. Trimming removed 3 bases from V and 3 bases from J; junction bases left unmatched: 6. CDR3 coding DNA: TGTGCCAGCAGTGAGCCCGGGACAGGGGGCTATGGGGCCAACGTCCTGACTTTC. Its translation: CASSEPGTGGYGANVLTF.

The chain has TRBV7-2 and TRBJ1-1; D perhaps matches TRBD1 (5 bases). The germline gives CDR1 SGHTA, CDR2 FQGNSA. Trimming shortened V by 5 bases and J by 4 bases, and 17 bases separated the two germline ends. The CDR3 length is 15 residues. The CDR3: CASSQGRGMATEAFF. In nucleotides, the CDR3 is TGTGCCAGCAGCCAAGGTAGGGGCATGGCCACTGAAGCTTTCTTT.

By sample share, this clone is medium-sized. The chain uses TRBV7-3 and TRBJ2-3; D is ambiguous. This CDR3 has 15 residues. V was clipped by 8 bases and J by 0 bases, with 15 bases between them. Germline V gives CDR1 SGHTA, CDR2 FQGTGA. CDR3 protein: CASGWARSSTDTQYF. The CDR3 DNA reads TGTGCCAGCGGGTGGGCCAGATCTAGCACAGATACGCAGTATTTT.

The J gene is TRBJ1-5, the V gene TRBV5-1; 8 nucleotides align to TRBD1. Germline-derived CDR1 and CDR2 are SGHRS and YFSETQ. This CDR3 comprises 18 residues. With V trimmed by 6 bases and J by 0 bases, 14 bases remained unmatched. The CDR3 region is CASTGSPGQVYSNQPQHF. In DNA, the CDR3 is TGCGCCAGCACCGGGTCCCCGGGACAGGTGTATAGCAATCAGCCCCAGCATTTT.